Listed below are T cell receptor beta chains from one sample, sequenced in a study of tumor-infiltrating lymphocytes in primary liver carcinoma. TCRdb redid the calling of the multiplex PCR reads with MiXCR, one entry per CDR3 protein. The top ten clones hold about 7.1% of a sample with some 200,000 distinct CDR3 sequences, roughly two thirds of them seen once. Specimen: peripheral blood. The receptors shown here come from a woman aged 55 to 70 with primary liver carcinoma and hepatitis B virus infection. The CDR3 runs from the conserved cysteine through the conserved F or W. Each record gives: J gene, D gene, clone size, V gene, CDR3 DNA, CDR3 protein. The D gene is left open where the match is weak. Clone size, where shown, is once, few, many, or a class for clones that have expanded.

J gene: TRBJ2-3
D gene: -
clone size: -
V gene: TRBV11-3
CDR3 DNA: TGTGCCAGCAGCTTTGGGCGGGCCCATGTGACGCAGTATTTT
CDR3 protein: CASSFGRAHVTQYF

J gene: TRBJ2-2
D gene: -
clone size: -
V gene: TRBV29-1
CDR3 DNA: TGTAGCGCAACAGGGCCTCTGAACACCGGGGAGCTGTTTTTT
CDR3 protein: CSATGPLNTGELFF

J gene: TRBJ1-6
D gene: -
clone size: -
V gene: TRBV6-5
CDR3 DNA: TGTGCCAGCAGTTACAAGGCGGGGATTGGTTCACCCCTCCACTTT
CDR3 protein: CASSYKAGIGSPLHF

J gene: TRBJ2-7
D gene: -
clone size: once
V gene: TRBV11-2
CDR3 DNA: TGTGCCGGCGGCATGGGACTTCCGCAGGGCGAGCAGTACTTC
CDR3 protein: CAGGMGLPQGEQYF

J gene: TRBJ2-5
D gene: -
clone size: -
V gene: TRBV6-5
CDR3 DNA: TGTGCCAGCAGTAGGGATGCTCAGGAGACCCAGTACTTC
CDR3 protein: CASSRDAQETQYF

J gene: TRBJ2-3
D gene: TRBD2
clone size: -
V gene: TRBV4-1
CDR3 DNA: TGCGCTACCAGGGCTAGCGGAAGCACAGATACGCAGTATTTT
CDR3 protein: CATRASGSTDTQYF

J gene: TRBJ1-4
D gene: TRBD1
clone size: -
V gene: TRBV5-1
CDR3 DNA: TGCGCCAGCAGCGGCCGGGGACAGCCCGGTGAAAGACTGTTTTTT
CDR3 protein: CASSGRGQPGERLFF

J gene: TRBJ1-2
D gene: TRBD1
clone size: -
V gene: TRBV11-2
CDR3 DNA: TGTGCCAGCAGTCCGGGCCCAGGGGGATATGGCCACACCTTC
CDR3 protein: CASSPGPGGYGHTF

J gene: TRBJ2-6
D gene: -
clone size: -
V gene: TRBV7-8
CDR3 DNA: TGTGCCAGCAGCTTACGGTCCAGGCTTGGGGCCAACGTCCTGACTTTC
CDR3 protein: CASSLRSRLGANVLTF

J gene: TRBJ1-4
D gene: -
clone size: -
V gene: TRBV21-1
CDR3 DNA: TGTGCCAGCAGCAACAGGGGGGCTCGAGAAAAACTGTTTTTT
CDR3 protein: CASSNRGAREKLFF

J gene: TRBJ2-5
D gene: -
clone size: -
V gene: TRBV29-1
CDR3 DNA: TGCAGCGTTATCGCGACCGCCCAAGAGACCCAGTACTTC
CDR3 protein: CSVIATAQETQYF

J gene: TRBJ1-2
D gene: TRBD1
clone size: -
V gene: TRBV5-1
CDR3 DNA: TGCGCCAGCAGCTTGGGGGACAGGGGTTCTTACTATGGCTACACCTTC
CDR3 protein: CASSLGDRGSYYGYTF

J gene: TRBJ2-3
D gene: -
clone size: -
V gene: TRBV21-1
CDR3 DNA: TGTGCCAGCAGCAAAGAGACGGACGGGACAGATACGCAGTATTTT
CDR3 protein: CASSKETDGTDTQYF

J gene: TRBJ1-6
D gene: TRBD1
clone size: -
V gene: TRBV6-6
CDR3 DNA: TGTGCCAGCAGTTACGGCCCCCCTTCAGGGGGATACTCACCCCTCCACTTT
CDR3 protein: CASSYGPPSGGYSPLHF

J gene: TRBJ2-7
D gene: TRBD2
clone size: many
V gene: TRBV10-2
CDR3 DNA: TGCGCCAGCAGGGGCCTCCGGACTAGCGGGTCCCGGTTCTACGAGCAGTACTTC
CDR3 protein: CASRGLRTSGSRFYEQYF

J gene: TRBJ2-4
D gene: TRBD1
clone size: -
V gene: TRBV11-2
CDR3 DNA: TGTGCCAACAGCTCTACAGGGGGGCAAAGCATTCAGTACTTC
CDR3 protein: CANSSTGGQSIQYF

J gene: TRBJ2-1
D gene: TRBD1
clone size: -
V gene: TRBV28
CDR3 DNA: TGTGCCAGCAGTCCGAGGACAGGGTTATTCTTGTTGTACAATGAGCAGTTCTTC
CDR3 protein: CASSPRTGLFLLYNEQFF

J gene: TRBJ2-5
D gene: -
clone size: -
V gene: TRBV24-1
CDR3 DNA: TGTGCCACCAGTGATTTGACCCACGTGGAGACCCAGTACTTC
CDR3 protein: CATSDLTHVETQYF

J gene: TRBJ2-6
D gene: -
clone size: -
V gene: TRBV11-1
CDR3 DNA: TGTGCCAGTACCTTCACGGCGGACTCTGGGGCCAATGTCCTGACTTTC
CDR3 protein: CASTFTADSGANVLTF

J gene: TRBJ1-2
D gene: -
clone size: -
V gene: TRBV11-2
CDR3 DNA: TGTGCCAGCAGCTCAGACACTTATGGCTACACCTTC
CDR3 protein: CASSSDTYGYTF

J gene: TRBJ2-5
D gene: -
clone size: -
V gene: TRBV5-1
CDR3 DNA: TGCGCCAGCGGCATGGGGACAATGAGAGAGACCCATTACTTC
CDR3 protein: CASGMGTMRETHYF

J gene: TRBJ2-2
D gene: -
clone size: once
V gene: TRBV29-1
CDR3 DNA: TGCAGCGTGTGTACCCCTAACGGCAGGACCGGGGAACTGTTTTTT
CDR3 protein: CSVCTPNGRTGELFF

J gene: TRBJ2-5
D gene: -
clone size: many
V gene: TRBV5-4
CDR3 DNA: TGTGCCAGCAGCTTGGACAGGGAGGAGACCCAGTACTTC
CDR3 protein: CASSLDREETQYF

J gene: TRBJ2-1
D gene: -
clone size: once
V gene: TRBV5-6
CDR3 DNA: TGTGCCAGCAGATTTCCTGGGAGCTCCTACAATGAGCAGTTCTTC
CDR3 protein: CASRFPGSSYNEQFF

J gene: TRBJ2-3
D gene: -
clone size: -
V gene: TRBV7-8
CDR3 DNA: TGTGCCAGCAGCTTAAGGGCACAACACACAGATACGCAGTATTTT
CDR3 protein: CASSLRAQHTDTQYF

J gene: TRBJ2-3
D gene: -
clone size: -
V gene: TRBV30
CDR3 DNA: TGTGCCTGGAGCGAGTGGGGGGCAGGAGATACGCAGTATTTT
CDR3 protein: CAWSEWGAGDTQYF

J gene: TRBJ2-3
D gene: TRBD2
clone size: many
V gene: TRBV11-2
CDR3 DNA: TGTGCCAGCAGCTCCCCAAGCGGGGGGGGAGCAGATACGCAGTATTTT
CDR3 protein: CASSSPSGGGADTQYF

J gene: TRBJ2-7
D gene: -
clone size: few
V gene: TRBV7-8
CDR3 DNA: TGTGCCAGCAGCCCGGTTTTGGGGGCGACCTACGAGCAGTACTTC
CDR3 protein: CASSPVLGATYEQYF

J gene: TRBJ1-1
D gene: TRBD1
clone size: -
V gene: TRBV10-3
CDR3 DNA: TGTGCCATCACCAGACAGGGGGCAGACACTGAAGCTTTCTTT
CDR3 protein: CAITRQGADTEAFF

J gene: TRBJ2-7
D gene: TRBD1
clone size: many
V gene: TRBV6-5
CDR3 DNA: TGTGCCAGCAGAGCTCCGGGACAGGGCGAGCAGTACTTC
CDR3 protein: CASRAPGQGEQYF

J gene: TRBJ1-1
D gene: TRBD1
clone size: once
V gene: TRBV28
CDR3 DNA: TGTGCCAGCAAATACGCAGGGGGGAGCTTGAACACTGAAGCTTTCTTT
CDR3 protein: CASKYAGGSLNTEAFF

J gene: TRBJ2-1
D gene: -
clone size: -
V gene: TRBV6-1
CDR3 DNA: TGTGCCACCAGTGAACAACAGGCCAATGAGCAGTTCTTC
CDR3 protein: CATSEQQANEQFF

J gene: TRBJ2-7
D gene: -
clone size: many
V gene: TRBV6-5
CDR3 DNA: TGTGCCAGCAGTAACACGAGGGCGAGGGAGCAGTACTTC
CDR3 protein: CASSNTRAREQYF

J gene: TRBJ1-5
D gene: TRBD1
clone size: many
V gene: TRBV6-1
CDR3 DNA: TGTGCCAGCAGACAGGACAGGAGTTATAGCAATCAGCCCCAGCATTTT
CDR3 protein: CASRQDRSYSNQPQHF

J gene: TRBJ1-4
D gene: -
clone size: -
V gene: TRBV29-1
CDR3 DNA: TGCAGCGTTGGAGGGGACGGATATGAGAAACTGTTTTTT
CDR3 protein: CSVGGDGYEKLFF

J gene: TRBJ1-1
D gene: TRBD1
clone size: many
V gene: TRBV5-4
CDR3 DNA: TGTGCCAGCAGCTTGGGGGGGACAGGGAGCAACACTGAAGCTTTCTTT
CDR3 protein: CASSLGGTGSNTEAFF

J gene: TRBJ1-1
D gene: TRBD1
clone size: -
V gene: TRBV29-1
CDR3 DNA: TGCAGGGTGAAGCTCACAGGGGGGATAGATGGGAACACTGAAGCTTTCTTT
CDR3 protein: CRVKLTGGIDGNTEAFF

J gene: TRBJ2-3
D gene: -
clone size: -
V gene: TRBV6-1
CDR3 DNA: TGTGCCAGCAGTGAACTTGAGGGGTGGAACACAGATACGCAGTATTTT
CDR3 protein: CASSELEGWNTDTQYF

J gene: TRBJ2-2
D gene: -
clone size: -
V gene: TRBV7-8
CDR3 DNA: TGTGTCAGCAGCTTAGCTCACGGGTCGGGGACCGGGGAGCTGTTTTTT
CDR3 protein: CVSSLAHGSGTGELFF

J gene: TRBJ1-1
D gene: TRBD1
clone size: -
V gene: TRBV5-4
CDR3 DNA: TGTGCCAGCAGCCCACAGACAGGGTTTGGCACTGAAGCTTTCTTT
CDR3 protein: CASSPQTGFGTEAFF

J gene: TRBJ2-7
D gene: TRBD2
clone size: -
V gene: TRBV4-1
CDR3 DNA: TGCGCCAGCAGCCAAGATTCTGCTAGCGGCTACGAGCAGTACTTC
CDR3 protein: CASSQDSASGYEQYF

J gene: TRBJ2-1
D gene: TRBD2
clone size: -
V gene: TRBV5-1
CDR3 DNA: TGCGCCAGCAGCAACTACCTGGGACTAGGGGTCGGGAATGAGCAGTTCTTC
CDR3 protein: CASSNYLGLGVGNEQFF

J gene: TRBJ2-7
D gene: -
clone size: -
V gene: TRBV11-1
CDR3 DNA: TGTGCCAGCAGCTTAGGAGGGTACAACGAGCAGTACTTC
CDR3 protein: CASSLGGYNEQYF

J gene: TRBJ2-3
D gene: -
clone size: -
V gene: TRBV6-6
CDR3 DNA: TGTACCAGCAGTCATTGGTTGGGCATGGGAAGCACAGATACGCAGTATTTT
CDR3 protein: CTSSHWLGMGSTDTQYF

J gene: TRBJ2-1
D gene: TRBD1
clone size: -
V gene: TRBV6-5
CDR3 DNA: TGTGGCAGCAGTTATACCCCGATGGACAGGGCAAATGAGCAGTTCTTC
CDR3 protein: CGSSYTPMDRANEQFF

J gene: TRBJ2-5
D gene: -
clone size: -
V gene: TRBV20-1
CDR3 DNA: TGCAGTGCTACGTGGACACGGGAGCCCGTTGGGGGAGAGACCCAGTACTTC
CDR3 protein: CSATWTREPVGGETQYF

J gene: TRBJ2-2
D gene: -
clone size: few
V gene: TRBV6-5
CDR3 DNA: TGTGCCAGCAGTTACACTCCCCTACGGGACATAGACACCGGGGAGCTGTTTTTT
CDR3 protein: CASSYTPLRDIDTGELFF

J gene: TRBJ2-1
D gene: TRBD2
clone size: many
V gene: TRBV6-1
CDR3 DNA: TGTGCCAGCAGCTCCAAACTAGCGCAAAACTACAATGAGCAGTTCTTC
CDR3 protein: CASSSKLAQNYNEQFF

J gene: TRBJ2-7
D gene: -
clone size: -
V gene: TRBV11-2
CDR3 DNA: TGTGCCAGCAGCTTAGGCGCCTACGGGCAGTACTTC
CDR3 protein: CASSLGAYGQYF

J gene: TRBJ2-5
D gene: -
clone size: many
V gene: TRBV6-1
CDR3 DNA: TGTGCCAGCAGGGCCCCAGGGATGAGGGGGCAAGAGACCCAGTACTTC
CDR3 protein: CASRAPGMRGQETQYF

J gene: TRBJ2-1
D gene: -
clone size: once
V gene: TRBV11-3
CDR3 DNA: TGTGCCAGCAGCCCGGGCCCCCCCTACAAAGAGCAGTTCTTC
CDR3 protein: CASSPGPPYKEQFF

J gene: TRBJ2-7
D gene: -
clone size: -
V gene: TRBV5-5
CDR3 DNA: TGTGCCAGCAGCCTTTTCGGGGAACACTACGGGCAGTACTTC
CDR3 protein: CASSLFGEHYGQYF

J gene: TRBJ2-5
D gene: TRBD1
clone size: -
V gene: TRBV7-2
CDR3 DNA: TGTGCCAGCAGTTCTGACAGGGGGCTACAAGAGACCCAGTACTTC
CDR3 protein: CASSSDRGLQETQYF

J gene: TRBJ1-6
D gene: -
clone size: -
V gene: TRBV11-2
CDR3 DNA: TGTGCCAGCAGCTTATCGGACGATTCACCCCTCCACTTT
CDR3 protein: CASSLSDDSPLHF

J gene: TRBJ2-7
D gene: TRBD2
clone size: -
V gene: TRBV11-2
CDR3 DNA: TGTGTCAGCAGTTGTACCGGGACTAGCGAATACGAGCAGTACTTC
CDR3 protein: CVSSCTGTSEYEQYF